This T cell receptor (beta chain) was captured in a study of shared clonotypes between healthy human individuals. Assay used: immunoSEQ multiplex PCR; TCRdb lists only in-frame clones, some missing. This sample has around 1,900,000 clones, with roughly 93% found just once. In the naive CD8 group, cells lacked CD45RO and were positively selected for CCR7, so terminally differentiated effector memory CD45RA+ cells were left out. V shed 2 bases and J 7 bases; nucleotides not matched to a gene: 5. CDR3 size: 14 residues. Per germline, CDR1 MDHEN and CDR2 SYDVKM. This sequence joins TRBV28 and TRBJ1-5; 7 bases agree with TRBD1. The sequenced material came from naive CD8+ T cells from PBMCs. The receptor's source is a man between 18 and 29 years old in good health. Some clones in this sample may be carry-over from other donors' samples. The CDR3 region is CASSLRQGEQPQHF. The CDR3 nucleotides are TGTGCCAGCAGTTTAAGACAGGGTGAGCAGCCCCAGCATTTT.